The rows below give T cell receptor beta chains drawn from one sample of a study of control samples from healthy donors and cancer patients. Produced via immunoSEQ multiplex PCR; TCRdb's table is partial and in-frame only. The sample lists 100,000 to 120,000 clones, about four fifths seen once, with about 13% in the top ten. What was sequenced was blood. These receptors were taken from a woman in her forties or fifties in good health. Both conserved end residues are trimmed from each CDR3. Where a row states a size, it is once, few, many or the class of an expanded clone; other rows omit it.

V gene	clone size	CDR3 protein
TRBV5-1	few	ASSLLGTASYEQY
TRBV4-3	-	ASSQLQVTRNFETQY
TRBV5-6	-	ASSPGGRSTDTQY
TRBV6-5	once	ASTGMGNTGELF
TRBV2	-	ASSEAPYRDEQY
TRBV6-1	-	ASSESTGTVGNEQF
TRBV29-1	-	SVWAGGQPSYEQY
TRBV7-9	-	ASSLEGQGTYEQY
TRBV2	-	ASSGPGWVTEAF
TRBV4-3	once	ASSQVGYQETQY
TRBV11-3	-	ASSLGGGSGANVLT
TRBV30	-	AWGDRETEAF
TRBV5-1	-	ASSSSGGAVQETQY
TRBV7-3	-	ASSLGHGRPQH
TRBV7-2	once	ASSLTRGTADTEAF
TRBV3-1/TRBV3-2	once	ASSQGRGTGYT
TRBV19	-	ASSLMKSSEQY
TRBV24-1	-	ATSGFGTDTQY
TRBV11-3	-	ASSLAQVPDTQY
TRBV11-3	once	ASSSGLRYGYT
TRBV7-9	-	ASRPVGSNRPQH
TRBV6-7	few	ASIPWDKNTDTQY
TRBV7-9	-	ASSLESGRLREKLF
TRBV4-2	-	ASSPRGVSGRSNTDTQY
TRBV5-1	-	ASSLDMDYGYT
TRBV6-4	-	ASTPPREAGGYT
TRBV7-2	few	ASSSGGHEQY
TRBV7-9	medium-sized	ASSLATYEQF
TRBV15	once	ATSKGANEKLF
TRBV18	-	ASSTYQETQY
TRBV4-2	-	ASSQDALTSGEKLF
TRBV5-6	-	ASSFDGQSYEQY
TRBV3-1/TRBV3-2	few	ASSQASVNTGELF
TRBV9	few	ASSLRGGTPTNEKLF
TRBV15	-	ATSRTVDIYGYT
TRBV19	-	ASSPGREYGYT
TRBV5-6	-	ASSFFSSGGLGSPLH
TRBV14	-	ASTATQDTEAF